This T cell receptor beta chain was captured by sequencing in a study of T-cell reconstitution after alpha-beta-depleted transplantation in children (dated by TCRdb to about 2016). With respect to the entire study: The study quantitatively tracked T-cell immune reconstitution after TCRalphabeta/CD19-depleted allogeneic hematopoietic cell transplantation in children using TCR repertoire profiling. The study at large found these results: Over subsequent months, a decline in hyperexpanded clone frequencies was noted, and after one year, T-cell counts and TCRbeta diversity were mostly ascribed to newly produced T cells. The high TCRbeta diversity at day 60 in some patients was ascribed to recipient T cells and intrathymic progenitors that had survived conditioning. About two months after transplant, the apparently early recovery of alphabetaT-cell counts reportedly depended on just several hundred clones that had expanded rapidly and came from non-depleted graft cells.

This clonotype was seen repeatedly, ten times or more. No antigen is known for it. Base qualities are not provided; no much larger clone lies one nucleotide away. What the treatment or condition label conveys for this sample: allogeneic hematopoietic cell transplantation with graft depleted of TCRalphabeta T cells and CD19 B cells. The children who served as transplant recipients had been given grafts of TCRalphabeta/CD19-depleted allogeneic hematopoietic cells. CDR1 and CDR2 (SGHNT, YYREEE) derive from the germline V gene (reference sequence). Including the terminal cysteine and phenylalanine, the CDR3 comprises 13 residues. Just CDR3 DNA is preserved here, 39 bases in frame from base 1. V gives up 1 base and J gives up 4 bases, and the segment between their germline ends measures 8 bases. The protocol used for the library was PCR. TCRdb records Illumina HiSeq 2500 as the sequencer. Molecular barcoding was employed in the preparation of TCR libraries, with unique molecular identifiers being used to normalize TCRbeta repertoire quantification. The public reads were reanalyzed by TCRdb: fastp trimming at Q25, MiXCR alignment, in-frame beta chains only. Every CDR3 protein is listed once, alongside the most common genes and DNA of its rows. This sample lists 450,000 to 600,000 distinct CDR3 sequences; about an eighth were detected once. The ten most abundant clones make up over 2% of the sample.

This specimen consisted of PBMCs, mostly from graft donor cells, obtained 360 days after TCRalphabeta/CD19-depleted stem cell transplant. The clonotype comes from a male patient younger than 18 who had a stem cell transplant for acute myeloid leukemia, so the T cells may come from the graft donor. Here the chain combines TRBV5-4 and TRBJ1-1; confidence is insufficient to name the D gene. For the CDR3, the sequence is CASSLWGGTEAFF. The nucleotide sequence is given as TGTGCCAGCAGCTTGTGGGGTGGCACTGAAGCTTTCTTT.